This T cell receptor beta chain was observed in a study of T cell changes during pregnancy in multiple sclerosis. The CDR3 spans 15 residues. Germline V gene data show CDR1 as SEHNR and CDR2 as FQNEAQ (reference sequence). V shed 0 bases, J shed 5 bases, and the junction held 6 bases outside the gene matches. The data were produced by immunoSEQ multiplex PCR, yet TCRdb's version contains in-frame clones alone and is incomplete. In the table there are 70,000 to 90,000 clones, 85% to 95% of which are singletons. The receptor comes from a female donor in good health, enrolled as a control in a pregnancy study. Sequences were derived from peripheral blood, sampled in the second trimester of pregnancy. The V call is TRBV7-9, the J call TRBJ2-5, with TRBD1 matching 7 bases. CDR3 sequence (DNA): TGTGCCAGCAGCTTAGCGGCAGGGGGTGGGGAGACCCAGTACTTC. Protein sequence: CASSLAAGGGETQYF.